The clone carrying this TCR beta chain was seen many times. Its antigen is as yet unknown. V was pared by 4 bases and J by 2 bases, with 15 bases between. From germline, CDR1 is SGDLS and CDR2 YYNGEE. The CDR3 is 15 amino acids. The data are from a study of CD8 T cells in ankylosing spondylitis. Study-wide points: Enrichment of disease-linked clones was reportedly significant in matched ankylosing spondylitis synovial fluid.

Each TCR beta library was made by quantitative 5'-RACE that incorporated molecular barcodes. TCRdb re-called the 5' RACE reads through MiXCR, storing one row per CDR3 protein. The sample lists 40,000 or so distinct CDR3 sequences, roughly 2.5% occurring once. The chain has TRBV9 and TRBJ2-5, with D perhaps matching TRBD2 (5 bases). The specimen sequenced was blood, either unsorted or a sorted T cell fraction (not recorded which). The receptor's source is a male donor with ankylosing spondylitis or in good health (not recorded which). CDR3 amino acids: CASSPLSSGQETQYF. The CDR3 DNA follows: TGTGCCAGCAGCCCCCTGTCCAGCGGACAAGAGACCCAGTACTTC.